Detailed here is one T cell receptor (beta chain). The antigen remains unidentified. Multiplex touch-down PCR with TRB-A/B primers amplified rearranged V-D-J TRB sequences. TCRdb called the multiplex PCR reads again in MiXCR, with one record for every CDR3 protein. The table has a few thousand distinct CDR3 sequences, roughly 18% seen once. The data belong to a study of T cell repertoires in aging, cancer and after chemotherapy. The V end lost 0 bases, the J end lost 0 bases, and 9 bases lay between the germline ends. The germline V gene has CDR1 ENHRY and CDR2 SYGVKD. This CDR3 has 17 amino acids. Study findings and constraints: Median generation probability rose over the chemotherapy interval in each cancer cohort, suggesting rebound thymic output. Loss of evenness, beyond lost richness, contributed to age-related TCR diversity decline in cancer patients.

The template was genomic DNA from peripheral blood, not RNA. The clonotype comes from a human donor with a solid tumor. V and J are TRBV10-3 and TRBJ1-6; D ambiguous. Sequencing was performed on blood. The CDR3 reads CAISESIDRSYNSPLHF. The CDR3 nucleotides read TGTGCCATCAGTGAGTCTATAGACCGCTCCTATAATTCACCCCTCCACTTT.